The present TCR beta chain was sequenced within a study of blood T cell repertoires in COVID-19. This CDR3 has 15 amino acids. The data were produced by immunoSEQ multiplex PCR, yet TCRdb's version contains in-frame clones alone and is incomplete. The sample shows approximately 220,000 clones, roughly 80% of them seen only once. The specimen was peripheral blood. This TCR was sampled from a woman aged 40 to 50 with active or convalescent COVID-19. The chain joins TRBV21-1 to TRBJ1-3; the listed D gene, TRBD1, was not tested against the DNA. TRBV21-1 is a documented pseudogene. This chain's CDR3 is CASNRTGGPGNTIYF. As DNA, the CDR3 is TGTGCCAGCAACCGAACAGGGGGCCCTGGAAACACCATATATTTT.